These T cell receptor beta chains were read from a single sample in a study of early T cells in non-severe SARS-CoV-2 infection. TCRdb reprocessed the 5' RACE reads via MiXCR and lists one record per CDR3 protein. The top ten clones hold 4.4% of a sample with around 93,000 distinct CDR3 sequences, 12% of them seen once. The source material was whole blood, sampled at baseline. These receptors were obtained from an adult who was a healthcare worker with PCR-confirmed SARS-CoV-2 infection or an uninfected control (not recorded which). The CDR3 runs from the conserved cysteine through the conserved F or W. Each record gives: V gene, D gene, clone size, J gene, CDR3 DNA, CDR3 protein. A D gene is named only where the DNA matches it firmly. Clone size appears in some rows only: once, few, many, or a class for an expanded clone.

>TRBV5-8|.|.|TRBJ2-3
TGTGCCAGCAGCTTGTTGCGGGGAGCAGATACGCAGTATTTT
CASSLLRGADTQYF
>TRBV2|.|.|TRBJ2-3
TGTGCCTCGGGAGGGGGCCATACAGATACGCAGTATTTT
CASGGGHTDTQYF
>TRBV28|.|.|TRBJ1-5
TGTGCCAGCAGTTCCAATCAGGGACCCCAGCATTTT
CASSSNQGPQHF
>TRBV29-1|TRBD2|.|TRBJ2-7
TGCAGCGTTGACGGACTAGGGAGCGAGCAGTACTTC
CSVDGLGSEQYF
>TRBV3-1|.|few|TRBJ2-7
TGTGCCAGCAGCCGCTTTTCCTACGAGCAGTACTTC
CASSRFSYEQYF
>TRBV19|TRBD1|few|TRBJ2-2
TGTGCCAGTACTCCGGGACAGATTACCGGGGAGCTGTTTTTT
CASTPGQITGELFF
>TRBV11-2|TRBD2|.|TRBJ2-1
TGTGCCAGCAGCTTACAGCGGGGCGACAATGAGCAGTTCTTC
CASSLQRGDNEQFF
>TRBV5-8|.|.|TRBJ2-1
TGTGCCAGCAGCTTGGGATTTTTGGGCGGCAGGACCTCCAATGAGCAGTTCTTC
CASSLGFLGGRTSNEQFF
>TRBV18|.|few|TRBJ2-1
TGTGCCAGCTCACCTAGGCGCCTGACTAACCACAATGAGCAGTTCTTC
CASSPRRLTNHNEQFF
>TRBV6-1|.|.|TRBJ1-1
TGTGCCAGCAGGGAGACGGTGAACACTGAAGCTTTCTTT
CASRETVNTEAFF
>TRBV12-3/TRBV12-4|TRBD1|few|TRBJ1-1
TGTGCCAGTCGGGACAGGGGAGAAGCTTTCTTT
CASRDRGEAFF
>TRBV28|.|few|TRBJ2-5
TGTGCCAGCACCCCCCACCGAATGCGCCAAGAGACCCAGTACTTC
CASTPHRMRQETQYF
>TRBV20-1|.|.|TRBJ1-5
TGCAGTGCTGTGTCCGGGCTCCATCCCGGACAGCCCCAGCATTTT
CSAVSGLHPGQPQHF
>TRBV9|TRBD1|few|TRBJ2-7
TGTGCCAGCAGCGTAGGGGACAGCTACGAGCAGTACTTC
CASSVGDSYEQYF
>TRBV20-1|TRBD2|few|TRBJ2-7
TGCAGTGCTAGAGATAGAGGACTAGCGGGGGTTGAGCAGTACTTC
CSARDRGLAGVEQYF
>TRBV24-1|.|few|TRBJ2-5
TGTGCCACCAGTTGGGGGGCAGAAGAGACCCAGTACTTC
CATSWGAEETQYF
>TRBV11-2|.|many|TRBJ2-2
TGTGCCAGCAGCGCCCGGACCGTGAACACCGGGGAGCTGTTTTTT
CASSARTVNTGELFF
>TRBV6-6|.|.|TRBJ1-1
TGTGCCAGCAGTAAAGGGGGAACTGAAGCTTTCTTT
CASSKGGTEAFF
>TRBV20-1|TRBD2|few|TRBJ2-1
TGCAGTGCCCAGACTAGCGGATTACACAATGAGCAGTTCTTC
CSAQTSGLHNEQFF
>TRBV11-2|.|.|TRBJ2-7
TGTGCCAGCAGCTCTGGGACGAGGCCCTACGAGCAGTACTTC
CASSSGTRPYEQYF
>TRBV5-1|TRBD1|few|TRBJ2-7
TGCGCCAGCAGCTCCACAGGGGGCACCTACGAGCAGTACTTC
CASSSTGGTYEQYF
>TRBV14|.|many|TRBJ2-1
TGTGCCAGCAGCCCGGGGTACAATGAGCAGTTCTTC
CASSPGYNEQFF
>TRBV20-1|TRBD2|few|TRBJ2-5
TGCAGTGCTAGTTTGACGGGAGGGCGACAAGAGACCCAGTACTTC
CSASLTGGRQETQYF
>TRBV7-9|.|few|TRBJ1-2
TGTGCCAGCAGCTTCGGCAGGGCGCATAACTATGGCTACACCTTC
CASSFGRAHNYGYTF
>TRBV19|.|few|TRBJ2-2
TGTGCCAGTAGTATGAAGCAACCGAACACCGGGGAGCTGTTTTTT
CASSMKQPNTGELFF
>TRBV12-5|.|.|TRBJ2-3
TGTGCTAGTGGTTTGGTACGAGGGGCCCCTCCTAGCACAGATACGCAGTATTTT
CASGLVRGAPPSTDTQYF
>TRBV12-3/TRBV12-4|.|.|TRBJ2-7
TGTGCAAGCAGACTTACAGGTATCTACGAGCAGTACTTC
CASRLTGIYEQYF
>TRBV11-3|TRBD2|many|TRBJ2-1
TGTGCCAGCAGCTCACCCGGGACTAGCGGGGAGGGCTCGGAGCAGTTCTTC
CASSSPGTSGEGSEQFF